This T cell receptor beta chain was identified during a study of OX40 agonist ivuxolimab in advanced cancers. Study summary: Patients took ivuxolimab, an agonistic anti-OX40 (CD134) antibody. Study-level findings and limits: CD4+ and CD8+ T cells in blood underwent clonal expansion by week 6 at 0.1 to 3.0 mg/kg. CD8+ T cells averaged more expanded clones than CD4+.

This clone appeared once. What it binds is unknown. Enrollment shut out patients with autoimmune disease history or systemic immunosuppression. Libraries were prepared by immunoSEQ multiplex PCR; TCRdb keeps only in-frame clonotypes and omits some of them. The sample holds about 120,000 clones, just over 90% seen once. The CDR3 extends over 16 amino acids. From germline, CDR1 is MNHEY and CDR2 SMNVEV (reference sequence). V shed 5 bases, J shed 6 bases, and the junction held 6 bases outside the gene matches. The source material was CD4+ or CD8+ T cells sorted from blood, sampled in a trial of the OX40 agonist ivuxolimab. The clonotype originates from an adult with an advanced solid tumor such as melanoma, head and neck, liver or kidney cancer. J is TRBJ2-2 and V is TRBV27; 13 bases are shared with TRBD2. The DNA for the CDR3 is TGTGCCAGCAGTCTACTAGCGGGGGGGCTATCCGGGGAGCTGTTTTTT. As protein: CASSLLAGGLSGELFF.